Listed below are T cell receptor beta chains from one sample, sequenced in a study of Ad26.COV2.S vaccination and SARS-CoV-2 variants. This table comes from immunoSEQ multiplex PCR, and its TCRdb copy is limited to in-frame clones, with some not included. The sample lists some 330,000 clones, almost 90% seen once, with 5% to 6.5% in the top ten. Material: peripheral blood, obtained in a trial of Ad26.COV2.S vaccine versus placebo. These receptors came from a person aged 18-65 years who received the Ad26.COV2.S COVID-19 vaccine or a placebo. Both conserved end residues are part of each CDR3. The order of the fields is J gene, clone size, D gene, V gene, CDR3 protein, CDR3 DNA. A D gene is named only where the DNA matches it firmly. Clone sizes are given selectively: once, few, many, or a class where the clone is expanded.

>TRBJ1-2|once|TRBD1|TRBV19
CASRTGAYGYTF
TGTGCCAGTAGAACAGGGGCCTATGGCTACACCTTC
>TRBJ1-4|once|TRBD1|TRBV7-2
CASSPRGATNEKLFF
TGTGCCAGCAGCCCCAGGGGGGCAACTAATGAAAAACTGTTTTTT
>TRBJ2-1|-|TRBD2|TRBV5-1
CASSLGLAGTNNEQFF
TGCGCCAGCAGCTTGGGGCTAGCGGGGACAAACAATGAGCAGTTCTTC
>TRBJ2-1|-|-|TRBV11-3
CASSLVGGPSYNEQFF
TGTGCCAGCAGCTTAGTGGGCGGACCTTCCTACAATGAGCAGTTCTTC
>TRBJ1-1|-|-|TRBV5-1
CASSLAAAGLNTEAFF
TGCGCCAGCAGCTTGGCCGCCGCAGGTTTGAACACTGAAGCTTTCTTT
>TRBJ1-5|-|-|TRBV9
CASSPPGSNQPQHF
TGTGCCAGCAGCCCTCCCGGTAGCAATCAGCCCCAGCATTTT
>TRBJ2-1|-|-|TRBV20-1
CSASSVVSYNEQFF
TGCAGTGCTAGTTCGGTTGTCTCCTACAATGAGCAGTTCTTC
>TRBJ1-6|-|TRBD1|TRBV24-1
CATREQGSNSPLHF
TGTGCCACCAGAGAACAGGGGTCCAATTCACCCCTCCACTTT
>TRBJ2-7|once|TRBD1|TRBV6-2/TRBV6-3
CASSYLGQDYEQYF
TGTGCCAGCAGTTACTTAGGACAGGACTACGAGCAGTACTTC
>TRBJ2-3|-|-|TRBV21-1
CASSKDCGRHVSTDTQYF
TGTGCCAGCAGCAAAGACTGCGGGAGGCACGTTAGCACAGATACGCAGTATTTT
>TRBJ2-4|-|-|TRBV21-1
CASSKGREGAYIQYF
TGTGCCAGCAGCAAAGGGCGGGAGGGGGCGTACATTCAGTACTTC
>TRBJ1-5|-|-|TRBV5-1
CASSLARDQPQHF
TGCGCCAGCAGCTTGGCCCGGGATCAGCCCCAGCATTTT
>TRBJ1-1|-|-|TRBV27
CASSSEGPHTEAFF
TGTGCCAGCAGTTCCGAAGGGCCCCACACTGAAGCTTTCTTT
>TRBJ1-1|-|-|TRBV3-1/TRBV3-2
CASSPLGYEAFF
TGTGCCAGCAGCCCCCTGGGATATGAAGCTTTCTTT
>TRBJ1-1|-|-|TRBV4-1
CASSHLDTPNTEAFF
TGCGCCAGCAGCCACTTGGACACACCGAACACTGAAGCTTTCTTT
>TRBJ2-1|-|TRBD2|TRBV7-2
CASSGLAGVGEQFF
TGTGCCAGCAGTGGCCTAGCGGGAGTAGGCGAGCAGTTCTTC
>TRBJ2-5|-|-|TRBV7-8
CASSFQETQYF
TGTGCCAGCAGCTTTCAAGAGACCCAGTACTTC
>TRBJ1-1|-|-|TRBV5-1
CASSSGRTRDTEAFF
TGCGCCAGCAGCTCCGGACGGACGCGGGACACTGAAGCTTTCTTT
>TRBJ2-2|-|-|TRBV6-6
CATEGGNTGELFF
TGTGCCACTGAGGGGGGTAACACCGGGGAGCTGTTTTTT
>TRBJ1-2|-|-|TRBV5-8
CASSQPTPGGAGYTF
TGTGCCAGCAGCCAACCAACGCCGGGAGGCGCTGGCTACACCTTC
>TRBJ2-5|-|-|TRBV5-4
CASSLGGVGETQYF
TGTGCCAGCAGCTTGGGGGGGGTCGGAGAGACCCAGTACTTC
>TRBJ2-2|-|-|TRBV5-6
CASSFYTTGELFF
TGTGCCAGCAGCTTTTACACCACCGGGGAGCTGTTTTTT
>TRBJ1-1|-|TRBD1|TRBV28
CASPKQYIGTGDMNTEAFF
TGTGCCAGCCCGAAGCAATATATCGGGACAGGGGACATGAACACTGAAGCTTTCTTT
>TRBJ2-6|-|TRBD1|TRBV2
CASSEGAAGGSGANVLTF
TGTGCCAGCAGTGAAGGGGCCGCAGGGGGCTCAGGGGCCAACGTCCTGACTTTC
>TRBJ2-5|-|TRBD1|TRBV12-5
CASGLGTGQGWETQYF
TGTGCTAGTGGTTTGGGGACAGGGCAAGGATGGGAGACCCAGTACTTC
>TRBJ1-2|-|TRBD1|TRBV30
CAWAATWTGNYGYTF
TGTGCCTGGGCTGCCACTTGGACAGGGAACTATGGCTACACCTTC
>TRBJ2-2|-|-|TRBV19
CASSIRGSTGELFF
TGTGCCAGTAGTATTAGGGGATCCACCGGGGAGCTGTTTTTT
>TRBJ2-3|-|-|TRBV11-2
CASSPQVLGDTQYF
TGTGCCAGCAGTCCACAAGTATTAGGAGATACGCAGTATTTT
>TRBJ1-6|-|-|TRBV19
CASTTLGGPFVALHF
TGTGCCAGTACCACCCTGGGGGGCCCGTTTGTGGCCCTCCACTTT
>TRBJ1-4|-|-|TRBV7-9
CASSFPWDEKLFF
TGTGCCAGCAGCTTCCCGTGGGATGAAAAACTGTTTTTT
>TRBJ1-1|-|-|TRBV27
CASSLRSNTEAFF
TGTGCCAGCAGTTTAAGGTCCAACACTGAAGCTTTCTTT
>TRBJ1-2|-|-|TRBV19
CASSKQGQDYYGYTF
TGTGCCAGTAGCAAACAGGGCCAAGACTACTATGGCTACACCTTC
>TRBJ2-7|-|-|TRBV11-2
CASSSPGYEQYF
TGTGCCAGCAGCTCCCCAGGGTACGAGCAGTACTTC
>TRBJ1-6|-|-|TRBV7-2
CASSPQPDSPLHF
TGTGCCAGCAGCCCTCAACCTGATTCACCCCTCCACTTT
>TRBJ2-2|-|TRBD1|TRBV19
CASSIPPGQLTGELFF
TGTGCCAGTAGTATTCCCCCGGGACAGCTTACCGGGGAGCTGTTTTTT
>TRBJ1-2|-|-|TRBV7-9
CASSLAQGGVGYTF
TGTGCCAGCAGCTTAGCGCAGGGTGGAGTTGGCTACACCTTC
>TRBJ2-1|-|-|TRBV19
CASSPYYNEQFF
TGTGCCAGTAGTCCCTACTACAATGAGCAGTTCTTC
>TRBJ1-1|-|-|TRBV9
CASSPRHGGNTEAFF
TGTGCCAGCAGCCCCCGGCATGGGGGGAACACTGAAGCTTTCTTT
>TRBJ1-2|-|-|TRBV3-1/TRBV3-2
CASSPDLSYYGYTF
TGTGCCAGCAGCCCCGACCTCAGTTATTATGGCTACACCTTC
>TRBJ1-5|-|-|TRBV5-8
CATRRGFSNQPQHF
TGTGCCACCCGCAGGGGTTTTAGCAATCAGCCCCAGCATTTT
>TRBJ2-1|-|-|TRBV3-1/TRBV3-2
CASSRPVQGGEQFF
TGTGCCAGCAGCCGACCCGTCCAGGGAGGTGAGCAGTTCTTC
>TRBJ1-1|-|TRBD1|TRBV7-2
CASSLTTGLNTEAFF
TGTGCCAGCAGCCTTACGACAGGGCTGAACACTGAAGCTTTCTTT
>TRBJ1-2|-|-|TRBV19
CASSTMAGNYGYTF
TGTGCCAGTAGTACAATGGCCGGCAACTATGGCTACACCTTC
>TRBJ2-3|-|-|TRBV10-1
CASSNDTPGYF
TGCGCCAGCAGCAACGACACCCCGGGGTATTTT
>TRBJ1-1|-|-|TRBV29-1
CSVPGSRGMNTEAFF
TGCAGCGTCCCAGGGTCCAGAGGGATGAACACTGAAGCTTTCTTT
>TRBJ2-5|-|TRBD2|TRBV19
CASSIVSQAGVRETQYF
TGTGCCAGTAGTATAGTCAGCCAAGCGGGAGTTCGAGAGACCCAGTACTTC
>TRBJ1-1|-|-|TRBV1
CTSIDRGRPSPLKAFF
TGCACCAGCATAGACAGGGGCCGCCCGTCCCCCCTCAAAGCTTTCTTT
>TRBJ1-5|-|-|TRBV28
CASSSSRAPNQPQHF
TGTGCCAGCAGTTCCTCCCGGGCCCCAAATCAGCCCCAGCATTTT
>TRBJ1-6|-|-|TRBV7-2
CASSLSQRGINSPLHF
TGTGCCAGCAGCTTATCCCAGAGGGGGATCAATTCACCCCTCCACTTT
>TRBJ2-3|-|-|TRBV10-3
CAITLGPSTDTQYF
TGTGCCATCACTCTCGGGCCAAGCACAGATACGCAGTATTTT
>TRBJ1-4|-|-|TRBV7-6
CASSEHRLTNEKLFF
TGTGCCAGCAGCGAGCACAGGCTGACTAATGAAAAACTGTTTTTT
>TRBJ2-7|once|TRBD1|TRBV10-1
CASSPQGFYEQYF
TGCGCCAGCAGCCCACAGGGGTTCTACGAGCAGTACTTC
>TRBJ1-6|-|-|TRBV12-3/TRBV12-4
CASSFWSSPLHF
TGTGCCAGCAGTTTCTGGAGTTCACCCCTCCACTTT
>TRBJ2-1|once|-|TRBV6-4
CASSDSVTPSYNEQFF
TGTGCCAGCAGTGACTCCGTGACGCCTTCCTACAATGAGCAGTTCTTC
>TRBJ2-3|-|-|TRBV29-1
CSVEDVKGADTQYF
TGCAGCGTTGAAGATGTCAAGGGCGCAGATACGCAGTATTTT